The 25 T cell receptor beta chains reported below all come from one sample, sequenced in a study of blood T cell repertoires in COVID-19. Profiled with immunoSEQ multiplex PCR; TCRdb holds only in-frame clones, not every one. Of roughly 380,000 clones listed, more than 70% are singletons. Material for sequencing was PBMCs or T cells enriched from blood (not recorded which). Every receptor here comes from a man under 40 who had recovered from COVID-19.

The genes are TRBV9 and TRBJ1-1; TRBD1 matches 10 bases. CDR3 size: 15 residues. Germline V gives CDR1 SGDLS, CDR2 YYNGEE. Unmatched junction bases numbered 7, after V lost 0 bases and J lost 8 bases. The CDR3 protein is CASSVAGTGDEEAFF. For the CDR3, the DNA is TGTGCCAGCAGCGTAGCTGGGACAGGGGATGAGGAAGCTTTCTTT.

This clone appeared a single time. The V and J genes are TRBV30 and TRBJ1-4; the match to TRBD1 covers 9 bases. V trimming: 5 bases; J trimming: 6 bases; junction bases outside the gene matches: 4. There are 13 residues in the CDR3. The germline V gene has CDR1 GTSNPN and CDR2 SVGIG (reference sequence). CDR3 amino acids: CAWQQGAYEKLFF. The CDR3 nucleotides are TGTGCCTGGCAACAGGGGGCGTATGAAAAACTGTTTTTT.

Comment on this clone: The same CDR3 arises from other DNA sequences in this sample as well. The chain combines TRBV5-6 with TRBJ2-2; tentative D call: TRBD1 (5 bases). Trimming removed 0 bases from V and 5 bases from J, with 5 bases in between. The CDR3 is made up of 13 amino acids. The V gene's germline CDR1 is SGHDT and CDR2 YYEEEE. CDR3 sequence (DNA): TGTGCCAGCAGCTTGGCAGGGACCGGGGAGCTGTTTTTT. This codes for CASSLAGTGELFF.

The rearrangement joins TRBV6-5 to TRBJ1-1; no clear D. CDR3 length: 14 residues. Trimming shortened V by 5 bases and J by 0 bases, and 10 bases separated the two germline ends. Germline loops: CDR1 MNHEY, CDR2 SVGAGI. CDR3 DNA: TGTGCCAGCAGTAGGAGGCAGCTGAACACTGAAGCTTTCTTT. Translating it yields CASSRRQLNTEAFF.

This sequence joins TRBV4-1 and TRBJ2-1, with D perhaps matching TRBD1 (6 bases). V was cut by 2 bases and J by 12 bases, with 17 bases left in between. The length of the CDR3 is 14 residues. The germline V gene encodes CDR1 MGHRA and CDR2 YSYEKL. CDR3 region: CASSQPDSSVRQFF. The CDR3, as DNA: TGCGCCAGCAGCCAACCGGACAGTTCGGTAAGGCAGTTCTTC.

This chain connects TRBV5-4 to TRBJ1-2, with D maybe TRBD1 (6 bases). V was clipped by 7 bases and J by 7 bases, with 14 bases between them. The germline V gene encodes CDR1 SGHNT and CDR2 YYREEE (reference sequence). This CDR3 is 12 amino acids long. DNA of the CDR3: TGTGCCAGCCATAACAGGGACGGTGGCTACACCTTC. Translated: CASHNRDGGYTF. The whole variable domain, filled in from reference TRBV5-4 and TRBJ1-2, reads ETGVTQSPTHLIKTRGQQVTLRCSSQSGHNTVSWYQQALGQGPQFIFQYYREEENGRGNFPPRFSGLQFPNYSSELNVNALELDDSALYLCASHNRDGGYTFGSGTRLTVV.

The chain employs TRBV7-9 and TRBJ2-3; 8 nucleotides line up with TRBD1. Germline V lookup: CDR1 SEHNR, CDR2 FQNEAQ (reference sequence). This CDR3 region has 16 residues. Unmatched junction bases numbered 7, after V lost 1 base and J lost 4 bases. CDR3 nucleotides: TGTGCCAGCAGCTTAGGGGACAGGCCTTTTTCAGATACGCAGTATTTT. Its translation: CASSLGDRPFSDTQYF. The full variable domain, rest sourced from reference TRBV7-9 and TRBJ2-3, is DTGVSQNPRHKITKRGQNVTFRCDPISEHNRLYWYRQTLGQGPEFLTYFQNEAQLEKSRLLSDRFSAERPKGSFSTLEIQRTEQGDSAMYLCASSLGDRPFSDTQYFGPGTRLTVL.

This chain links TRBV19 with TRBJ2-3, with D possibly matching TRBD2 (6 bases). The CDR3 is made up of 13 amino acids. Germline lookup yields CDR1 LNHDA and CDR2 SQIVND (reference sequence). V dropped 5 bases and J dropped 5 bases, with 11 bases sitting between them. CDR3 nucleotides: TGTGCCAGTAGTTTCGACGGGGGAGATACGCAGTATTTT. Its protein product is CASSFDGGDTQYF.

The rearrangement joins TRBV3-1 (or the pseudogene TRBV3-2) to TRBJ2-1; 11 nucleotides agree with TRBD1. Looked up from germline, CDR1 is LGHDT and CDR2 is YNNKEL (reference sequence). This CDR3 spans 19 amino acids. Trimming cost V 0 bases and J 0 bases; bases outside gene matches: 7. The CDR3 loop reads CASSQDLVGTGGSYNEQFF. CDR3 nucleotides: TGTGCCAGCAGCCAAGATCTTGTCGGGACAGGGGGCTCCTACAATGAGCAGTTCTTC.

V and J are TRBV7-6 and TRBJ2-7; TRBD1 aligns across 10 bases. Germline lookup yields CDR1 SGHVS and CDR2 FNYEAQ. The V and J ends lost 4 bases and 4 bases, in that order; junction bases with no gene match: 4. The CDR3 runs to 14 residues. This CDR3 reads CASSSGQGGYEQYF. The CDR3, as DNA: TGTGCCAGCAGCTCTGGACAGGGGGGGTACGAGCAGTACTTC.

In nucleotides, the CDR3 is TGTGCCAGCTCACCGCCAACCGGGACAGGGTTGTACAATGAGCAGTTCTTC. Translated, it gives CASSPPTGTGLYNEQFF. The chain has TRBV18 and TRBJ2-1; 9 nucleotides match TRBD1. The CDR3 consists of 17 residues. Germline CDR1 and CDR2: KGHSH and LQKENI. V trimming: 3 bases; J trimming: 4 bases; junction bases outside the gene matches: 10.

This clone was observed a few times. The V and J genes are TRBV7-2 and TRBJ2-7, with D possibly being TRBD1 (7 bases). Per the germline V gene, CDR1 is SGHTA and CDR2 is FQGNSA. V was pared by 1 base and J by 4 bases, with 14 bases between. The CDR3 length is 15 residues. Here the CDR3 reads CASSLGAGQKYEQYF. DNA of the CDR3: TGTGCCAGCAGCTTAGGGGCGGGACAGAAGTACGAGCAGTACTTC.

The J gene is TRBJ1-1, the V gene TRBV7-9; the D gene is possibly TRBD1 (5 bases). V was pared by 0 bases and J by 0 bases, with 14 bases between. This CDR3 region has 17 residues. Germline CDR1 is SEHNR and CDR2 is FQNEAQ (reference sequence). CDR3 residues: CASSLARGIAMNTEAFF. For the CDR3, the DNA is TGTGCCAGCAGCTTAGCGCGGGGGATAGCTATGAACACTGAAGCTTTCTTT. The whole variable domain, remainder taken from reference TRBV7-9 and TRBJ1-1, is DTGVSQNPRHKITKRGQNVTFRCDPISEHNRLYWYRQTLGQGPEFLTYFQNEAQLEKSRLLSDRFSAERPKGSFSTLEIQRTEQGDSAMYLCASSLARGIAMNTEAFFGQGTRLTVV.

V is TRBV7-2 and J is TRBJ1-1, with D possibly TRBD1 on 5 matching bases. Germline loops: CDR1 SGHTA, CDR2 FQGNSA. Trimming shortened V by 7 bases and J by 0 bases, and 18 bases separated the two germline ends. CDR3 length: 16 amino acids. DNA for the CDR3: TGTGCCAGCACCCCGGCCAGGGATTGGATGAACACTGAAGCTTTCTTT. It is translated as CASTPARDWMNTEAFF.

J is TRBJ2-5 and V is TRBV9; 15 bases are a match to TRBD2. CDR3 length: 18 amino acids. CDR1 SGDLS and CDR2 YYNGEE come from the germline V gene. The ends lost 0 bases at V and 1 base at J; junction bases unmatched: 4. CDR3 DNA: TGTGCCAGCAGCGTAGAGGGACTAGCGGGGGGTTTCCAAGAGACCCAGTACTTC. Amino acids: CASSVEGLAGGFQETQYF.

The rearrangement uses TRBV7-8 and TRBJ1-4, with D maybe TRBD1 (5 bases). Trimming took off 2 bases at V and 2 bases at J, with 6 bases between the two ends. The CDR3 is made up of 14 amino acids. Germline loops: CDR1 SGHVS, CDR2 FQNEAQ. The CDR3 DNA sequence: TGTGCCAGCAGCTTAAGGGGCACTAATGAAAAACTGTTTTTT. Translation gives CASSLRGTNEKLFF.

Here the CDR3 reads CASRTGVGYTF. As DNA, the CDR3 is TGTGCCAGCAGGACAGGGGTTGGCTACACCTTC. This chain uses TRBV6-5 with TRBJ1-2; 8 bases are a match to TRBD1. V gave up 6 bases and J gave up 7 bases; unmatched junction bases: 1. The CDR3 covers 11 residues. Germline-derived CDR1 and CDR2 are MNHEY and SVGAGI.

The chain joins TRBV9 to TRBJ2-5; 15 bases match TRBD2. CDR3 length equals 16 residues. J was trimmed by 7 bases and V by 4 bases; bases with no gene match: 8. Germline assignment: CDR1 SGDLS and CDR2 YYNGEE. The CDR3 DNA reads TGTGCCAGCAGCAGCGGGACTAGCGGGGGGTTAGGGACCCAGTACTTC. It translates to CASSSGTSGGLGTQYF.

V is TRBV11-3 and J is TRBJ1-1, with D perhaps TRBD1 (6 bases). Trimming took 5 bases from V and 5 from J, leaving 15 bases between them. There are 14 residues in the CDR3. Germline CDR1 is SGHNT and CDR2 is YENEEA. CDR3 DNA sequence: TGTGCCAGCAGCCCGGACACAGGGAGTACTGAAGCTTTCTTT. Translation gives CASSPDTGSTEAFF. The entire variable domain, with the rest obtained from reference TRBV11-3 and TRBJ1-1, is as follows: EAGVVQSPRYKIIEKKQPVAFWCNPISGHNTLYWYLQNLGQGPELLIRYENEEAVDDSQLPKDRFSAERLKGVDSTLKIQPAELGDSAVYLCASSPDTGSTEAFFGQGTRLTVV.

The rearrangement links TRBV20-1 to TRBJ1-1, with no clear D. CDR1 is DFQATT, CDR2 SNEGSKA, per germline (reference sequence). This CDR3 comprises 10 residues. CDR3 sequence: CRTSGEEAFF. DNA for the CDR3: TGCAGGACTTCCGGAGAGGAAGCTTTCTTT.

V gene TRBV7-2 combines with J gene TRBJ2-5; D gene ambiguous. Trimming left V 1 base short and J 5 bases short, with 14 bases between. The CDR3 loop spans 15 amino acids. Germline V gene lookup returns CDR1 SGHTA and CDR2 FQGNSA. The DNA of the CDR3 is TGTGCCAGCAGCTTAGTTGGGCAGTTTAGGGAGACCCAGTACTTC. It yields the protein CASSLVGQFRETQYF.

CDR3 sequence: CASSPAGGTEAFF. The CDR3 region has the DNA TGTGCCAGCAGCCCAGCAGGGGGCACTGAAGCTTTCTTT. The chain couples TRBV7-9 to TRBJ1-1, with 7 positions matching TRBD1. This CDR3 is 13 amino acids long. Looked up from germline, CDR1 is SEHNR and CDR2 is FQNEAQ (reference sequence). V trimming: 5 bases; J trimming: 4 bases; junction bases outside the gene matches: 4. Full variable domain (rest looked up from reference TRBV7-9 and TRBJ1-1): DTGVSQNPRHKITKRGQNVTFRCDPISEHNRLYWYRQTLGQGPEFLTYFQNEAQLEKSRLLSDRFSAERPKGSFSTLEIQRTEQGDSAMYLCASSPAGGTEAFFGQGTRLTVV.

This chain connects TRBV11-2 to TRBJ1-1, with unresolved D. The CDR3 loop spans 14 amino acids. Germline V CDR1 and CDR2: SGHAT, FQNNGV. The V gene lost 3 bases and the J gene lost 4 bases, with 12 bases spanning the gap. The CDR3 loop reads CASSFFGLITEAFF. The CDR3 nucleotides are TGTGCCAGCAGCTTCTTCGGTTTGATCACTGAAGCTTTCTTT.

This clone was detected once. Other nucleotide sequences in the sample specify the same CDR3. The chain employs TRBV6-5 and TRBJ1-5; 8 bases are shared with TRBD1. CDR3 length: 14 amino acids. The V segment lost 6 bases and the J segment 3 bases; nucleotides outside the gene matches: 4. Per the germline V gene, CDR1 is MNHEY and CDR2 is SVGAGI. The CDR3 bases are TGTGCCAGCAGCCGGACAGGGATCAATCAGCCCCAGCATTTT. It is translated as CASSRTGINQPQHF.

The chain carries TRBV2 and TRBJ1-5; TRBD1 agrees at 7 bases. Germline V CDR1 and CDR2: SNHLY, FYNNEI. V shed 8 bases and J 0 bases; nucleotides not matched to a gene: 13. The CDR3 is 17 amino acids. CDR3 sequence reads: CASGVGTAFDSNQPQHF. DNA for the CDR3: TGTGCCAGCGGGGTTGGGACAGCCTTCGATAGCAATCAGCCCCAGCATTTT.